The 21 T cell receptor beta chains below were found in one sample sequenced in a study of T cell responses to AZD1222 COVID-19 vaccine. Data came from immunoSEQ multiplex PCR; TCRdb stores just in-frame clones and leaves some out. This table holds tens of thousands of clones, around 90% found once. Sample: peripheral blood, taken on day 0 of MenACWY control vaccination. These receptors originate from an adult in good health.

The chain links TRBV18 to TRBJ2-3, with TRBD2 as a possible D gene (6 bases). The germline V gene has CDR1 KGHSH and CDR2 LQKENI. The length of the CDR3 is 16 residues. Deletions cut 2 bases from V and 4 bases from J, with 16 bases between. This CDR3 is CASSPSATRGPDTQYF. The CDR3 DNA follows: TGTGCCAGCTCACCATCCGCGACTAGGGGTCCAGATACGCAGTATTTT.

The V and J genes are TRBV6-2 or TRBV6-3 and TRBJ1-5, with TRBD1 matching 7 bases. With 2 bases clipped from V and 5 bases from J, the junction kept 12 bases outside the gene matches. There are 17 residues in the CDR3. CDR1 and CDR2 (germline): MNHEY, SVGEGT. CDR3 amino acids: CASSYKTGFTGDQPQHF. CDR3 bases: TGTGCCAGCAGTTACAAGACAGGGTTTACTGGGGATCAGCCCCAGCATTTT.

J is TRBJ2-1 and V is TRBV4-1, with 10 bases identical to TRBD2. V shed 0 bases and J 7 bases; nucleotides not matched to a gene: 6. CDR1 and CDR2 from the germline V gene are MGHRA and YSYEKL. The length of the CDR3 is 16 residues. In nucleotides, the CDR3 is TGCGCCAGCAGCCAAGATCGCCCAGCGGGGGGGAATGAGCAGTTCTTC. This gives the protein CASSQDRPAGGNEQFF.

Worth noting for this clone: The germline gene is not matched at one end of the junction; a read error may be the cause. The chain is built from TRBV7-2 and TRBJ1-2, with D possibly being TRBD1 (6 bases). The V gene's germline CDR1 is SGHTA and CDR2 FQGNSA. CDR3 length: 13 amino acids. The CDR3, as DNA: TGTGCCAGCAGCGCAACCCGGGACACGGATAAACTCTTC. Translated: CASSATRDTDKLF.

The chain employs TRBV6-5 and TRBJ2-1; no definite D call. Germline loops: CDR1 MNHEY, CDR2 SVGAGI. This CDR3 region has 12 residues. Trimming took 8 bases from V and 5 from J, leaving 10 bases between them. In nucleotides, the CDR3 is TGTGCCAGCGGTAGGGTCGACAATGAGCAGTTCTTC. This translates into CASGRVDNEQFF.

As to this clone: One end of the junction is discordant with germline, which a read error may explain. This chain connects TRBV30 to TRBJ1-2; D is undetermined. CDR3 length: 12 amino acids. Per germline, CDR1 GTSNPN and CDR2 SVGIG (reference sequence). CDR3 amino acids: CAWTPGSAVVSF. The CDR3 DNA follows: TGTGCCTGGACCCCGGGGTCGGCGGTGGTATCCTTC. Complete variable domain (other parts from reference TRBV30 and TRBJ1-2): SQTIHQWPATLVQPVGSPLSLECTVEGTSNPNLYWYRQAAGRGLQLLFYSVGIGQISSEVPQNLSASRPQDRQFILSSKKLLLSDSGFYLCAWTPGSAVVSFGSGTRLTVV.

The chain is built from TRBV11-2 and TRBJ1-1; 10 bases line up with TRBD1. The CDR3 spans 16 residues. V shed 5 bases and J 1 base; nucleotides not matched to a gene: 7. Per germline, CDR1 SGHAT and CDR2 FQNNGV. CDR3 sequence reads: CASSPMDRGSNTEAFF. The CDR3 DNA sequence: TGTGCCAGCAGCCCGATGGACAGGGGGTCGAACACTGAAGCTTTCTTT. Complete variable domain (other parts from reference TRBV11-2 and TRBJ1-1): EAGVAQSPRYKIIEKRQSVAFWCNPISGHATLYWYQQILGQGPKLLIQFQNNGVVDDSQLPKDRFSAERLKGVDSTLKIQPAKLEDSAVYLCASSPMDRGSNTEAFFGQGTRLTVV.

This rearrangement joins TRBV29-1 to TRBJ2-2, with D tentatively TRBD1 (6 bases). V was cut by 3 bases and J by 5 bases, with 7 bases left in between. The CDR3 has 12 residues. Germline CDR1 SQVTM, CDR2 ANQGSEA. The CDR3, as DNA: TGCAGCGTTGATAGGGGGACCGGGGAGCTGTTTTTT. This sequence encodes CSVDRGTGELFF.

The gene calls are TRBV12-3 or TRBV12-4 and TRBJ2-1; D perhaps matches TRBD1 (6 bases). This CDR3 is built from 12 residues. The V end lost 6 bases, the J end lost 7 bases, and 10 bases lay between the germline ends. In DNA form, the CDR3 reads TGTGCCAGCAGACGGGACACGAATGAGCAGTTCTTC. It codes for CASRRDTNEQFF.

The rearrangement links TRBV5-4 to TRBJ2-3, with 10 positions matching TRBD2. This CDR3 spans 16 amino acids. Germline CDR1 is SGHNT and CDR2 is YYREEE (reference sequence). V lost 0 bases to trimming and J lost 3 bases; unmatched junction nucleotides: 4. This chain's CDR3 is CASSLASGGTTDTQYF. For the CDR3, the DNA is TGTGCCAGCAGCTTGGCTAGCGGGGGAACAACAGATACGCAGTATTTT.

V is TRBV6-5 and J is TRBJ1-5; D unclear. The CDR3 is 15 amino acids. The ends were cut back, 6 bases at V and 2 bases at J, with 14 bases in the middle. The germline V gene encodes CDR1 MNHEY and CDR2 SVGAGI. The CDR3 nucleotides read TGTGCCAGCAGCCCCTTGGGAGTAGGCAATCAGCCCCAGCATTTT. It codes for CASSPLGVGNQPQHF.

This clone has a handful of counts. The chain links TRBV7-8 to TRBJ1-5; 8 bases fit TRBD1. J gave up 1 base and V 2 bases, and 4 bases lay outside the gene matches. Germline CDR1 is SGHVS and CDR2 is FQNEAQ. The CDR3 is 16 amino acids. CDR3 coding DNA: TGTGCCAGCAGCTTACTGGACAGGGTGAGCAATCAGCCCCAGCATTTT. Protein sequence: CASSLLDRVSNQPQHF.

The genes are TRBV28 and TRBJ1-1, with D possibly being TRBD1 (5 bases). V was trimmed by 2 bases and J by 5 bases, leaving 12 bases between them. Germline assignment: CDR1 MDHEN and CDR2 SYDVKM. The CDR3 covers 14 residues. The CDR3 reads CASSLIRAGTEAFF. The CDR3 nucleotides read TGTGCCAGCAGTTTAATCAGGGCGGGAACTGAAGCTTTCTTT.

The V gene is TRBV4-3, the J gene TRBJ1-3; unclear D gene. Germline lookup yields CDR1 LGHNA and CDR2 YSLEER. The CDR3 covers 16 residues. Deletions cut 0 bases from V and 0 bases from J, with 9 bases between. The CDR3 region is CASSQEVHHSGNTIYF. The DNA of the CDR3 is TGCGCCAGCAGCCAAGAGGTACACCACTCTGGAAACACCATATATTTT.

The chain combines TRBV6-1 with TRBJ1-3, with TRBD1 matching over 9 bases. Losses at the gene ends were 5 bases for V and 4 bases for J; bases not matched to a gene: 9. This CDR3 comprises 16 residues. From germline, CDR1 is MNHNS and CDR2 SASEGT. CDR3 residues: CASSQGQGTAGNTIYF. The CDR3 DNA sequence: TGTGCCAGCAGTCAAGGACAGGGGACAGCCGGAAACACCATATATTTT.

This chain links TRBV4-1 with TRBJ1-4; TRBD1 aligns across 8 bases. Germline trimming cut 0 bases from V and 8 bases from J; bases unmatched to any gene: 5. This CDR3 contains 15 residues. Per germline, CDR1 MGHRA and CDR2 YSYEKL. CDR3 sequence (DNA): TGCGCCAGCAGCCAAGATCGGACAGGGTGGGAAAAACTGTTTTTT. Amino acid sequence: CASSQDRTGWEKLFF.

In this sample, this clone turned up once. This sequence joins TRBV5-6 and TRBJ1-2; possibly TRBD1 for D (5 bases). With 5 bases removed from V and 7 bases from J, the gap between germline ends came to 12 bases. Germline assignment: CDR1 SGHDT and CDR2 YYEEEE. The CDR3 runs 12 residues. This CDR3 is CASSQGLGGYTF. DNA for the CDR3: TGTGCCAGCAGTCAGGGATTGGGTGGCTACACCTTC.

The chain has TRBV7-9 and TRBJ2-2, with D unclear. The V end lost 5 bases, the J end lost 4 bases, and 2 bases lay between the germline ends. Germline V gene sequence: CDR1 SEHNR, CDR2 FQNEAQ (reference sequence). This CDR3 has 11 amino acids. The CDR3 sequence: CASSPTGELFF. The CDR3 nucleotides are TGTGCCAGCAGCCCCACCGGGGAGCTGTTTTTT.

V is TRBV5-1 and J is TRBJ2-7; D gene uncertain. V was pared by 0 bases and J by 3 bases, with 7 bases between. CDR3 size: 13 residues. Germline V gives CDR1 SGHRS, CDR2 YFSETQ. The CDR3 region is CASSLGEFYEQYF. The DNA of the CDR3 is TGCGCCAGCAGCTTGGGAGAGTTCTACGAGCAGTACTTC.

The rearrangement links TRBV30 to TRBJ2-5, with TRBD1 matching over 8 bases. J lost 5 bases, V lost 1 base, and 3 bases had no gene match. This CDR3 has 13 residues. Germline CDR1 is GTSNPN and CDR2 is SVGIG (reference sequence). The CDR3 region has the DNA TGTGCCTGGAGTGAGGACAGGGTGGAGACCCAGTACTTC. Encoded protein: CAWSEDRVETQYF.

The CDR3 region has the DNA TGTGCCAGCAGACTCTTGAACAATGAGCAGTTCTTC. It codes for CASRLLNNEQFF. This chain uses TRBV28 with TRBJ2-1, with no clear D. The germline V gene has CDR1 MDHEN and CDR2 SYDVKM. Trimming took off 6 bases at V and 5 bases at J, with 8 bases between the two ends. The CDR3 loop spans 12 amino acids.